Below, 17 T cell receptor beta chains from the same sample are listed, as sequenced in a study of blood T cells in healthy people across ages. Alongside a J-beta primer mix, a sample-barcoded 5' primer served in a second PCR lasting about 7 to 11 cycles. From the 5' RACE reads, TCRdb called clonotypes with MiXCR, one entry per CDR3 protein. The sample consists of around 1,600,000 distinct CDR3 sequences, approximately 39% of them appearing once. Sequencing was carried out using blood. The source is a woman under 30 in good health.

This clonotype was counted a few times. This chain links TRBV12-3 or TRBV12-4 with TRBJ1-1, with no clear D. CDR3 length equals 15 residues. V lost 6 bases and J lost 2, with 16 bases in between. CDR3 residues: CASSLNTEGNTEAFF. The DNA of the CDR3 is TGTGCCAGCAGCTTAAATACAGAGGGTAACACTGAAGCTTTCTTT.

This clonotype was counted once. CDR3 in DNA: TGCAGTGCTAGCGACTACCTTAGGAGCTCCTACGAGCAGTACTTC. It specifies CSASDYLRSSYEQYF. This chain uses TRBV20-1 with TRBJ2-7, with D maybe TRBD2 (5 bases). The germline V gene encodes CDR1 DFQATT and CDR2 SNEGSKA (reference sequence). V was pared by 3 bases and J by 0 bases, with 15 bases between. This CDR3 spans 15 amino acids.

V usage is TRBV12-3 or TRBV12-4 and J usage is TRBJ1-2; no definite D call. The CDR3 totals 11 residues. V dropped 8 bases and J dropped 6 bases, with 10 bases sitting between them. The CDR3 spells CASGFPHGYTF. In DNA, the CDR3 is TGTGCCAGCGGATTTCCACATGGCTACACCTTC.

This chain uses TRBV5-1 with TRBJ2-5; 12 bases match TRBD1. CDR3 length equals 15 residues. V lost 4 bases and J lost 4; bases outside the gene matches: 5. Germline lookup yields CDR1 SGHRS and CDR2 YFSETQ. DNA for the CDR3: TGCGCCAGCAGCAAAAGGGACAGGGGGCGAGAGACCCAGTACTTC. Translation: CASSKRDRGRETQYF.

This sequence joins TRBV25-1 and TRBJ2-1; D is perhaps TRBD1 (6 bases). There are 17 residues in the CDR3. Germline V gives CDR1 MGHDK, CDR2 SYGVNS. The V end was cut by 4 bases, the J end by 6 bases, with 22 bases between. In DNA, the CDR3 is TGTGCCAGCAGTGGATTCACAGGGAGCCCTCCCTGCAATGAGCAGTTCTTC. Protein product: CASSGFTGSPPCNEQFF.

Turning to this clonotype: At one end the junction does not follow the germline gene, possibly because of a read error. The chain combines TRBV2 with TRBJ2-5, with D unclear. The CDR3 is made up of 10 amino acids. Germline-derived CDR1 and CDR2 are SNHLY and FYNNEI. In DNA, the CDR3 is TGTACCAGCGACTTGAGTATACTGTACTTC. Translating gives CTSDLSILYF.

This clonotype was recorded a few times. CDR3 DNA: TGTGCCAGCAGCCAAGGTATCCAGGGTTGGATCGAAAAACTGTTTTTT. Its translation: CASSQGIQGWIEKLFF. The genes are TRBV14 and TRBJ1-4, with a weak D call TRBD1 (5 bases). CDR1 SGHDN and CDR2 FVKESK come from the germline V gene. The CDR3 spans 16 residues. The ends were cut back, 1 base at V and 8 bases at J, with 17 bases in the middle.

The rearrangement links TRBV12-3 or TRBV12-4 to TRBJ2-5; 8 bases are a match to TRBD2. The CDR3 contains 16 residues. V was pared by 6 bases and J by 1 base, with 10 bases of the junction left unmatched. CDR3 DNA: TGTGCCAGCAGCCCCTGGAGCGGGGGATTCCAAGAGACCCAGTACTTC. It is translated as CASSPWSGGFQETQYF.

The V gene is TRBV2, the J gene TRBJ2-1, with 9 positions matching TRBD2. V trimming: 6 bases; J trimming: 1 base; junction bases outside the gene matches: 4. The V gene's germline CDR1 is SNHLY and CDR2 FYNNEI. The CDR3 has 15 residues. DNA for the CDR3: TGTGCCAGCAGACTCCTAGCGGGGTCCTACAATGAGCAGTTCTTC. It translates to CASRLLAGSYNEQFF.

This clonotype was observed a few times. CDR3 in DNA: TGTGCCAGCAGCTTAGACATGGGATACAATGAGCAGTTCTTC. Amino acid sequence: CASSLDMGYNEQFF. The chain links TRBV7-2 to TRBJ2-1, with D unclear. From germline, CDR1 is SGHTA and CDR2 FQGNSA. This CDR3 is built from 14 residues. V lost 1 base to trimming and J lost 4 bases, with 8 bases between them.

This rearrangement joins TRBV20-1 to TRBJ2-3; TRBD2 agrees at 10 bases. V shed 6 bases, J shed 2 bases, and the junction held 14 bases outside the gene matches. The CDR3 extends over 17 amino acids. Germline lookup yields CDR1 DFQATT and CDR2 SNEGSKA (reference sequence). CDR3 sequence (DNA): TGCAGTGCGCATCCTTGGGGGCTAGCGGGGGACACAGATACGCAGTATTTT. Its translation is CSAHPWGLAGDTDTQYF.

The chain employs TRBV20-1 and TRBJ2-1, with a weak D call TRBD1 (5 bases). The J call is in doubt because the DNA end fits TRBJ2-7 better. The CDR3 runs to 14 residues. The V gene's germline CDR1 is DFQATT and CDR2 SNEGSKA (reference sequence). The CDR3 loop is CSARDDDSYNEQYF. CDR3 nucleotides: TGCAGTGCTAGAGATGACGACAGCTACAATGAGCAGTACTTC.

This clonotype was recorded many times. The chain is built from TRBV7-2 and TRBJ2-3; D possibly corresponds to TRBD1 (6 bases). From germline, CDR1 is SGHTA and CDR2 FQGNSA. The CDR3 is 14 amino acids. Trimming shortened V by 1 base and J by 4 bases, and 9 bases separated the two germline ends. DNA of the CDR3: TGTGCCAGCAGCTTAGTTGGGGGCCCAGATACGCAGTATTTT. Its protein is CASSLVGGPDTQYF. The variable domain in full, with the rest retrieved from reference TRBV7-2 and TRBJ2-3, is GAGVSQSPSNKVTEKGKDVELRCDPISGHTALYWYRQSLGQGLEFLIYFQGNSAPDKSGLPSDRFSAERTGGSVSTLTIQRTQQEDSAVYLCASSLVGGPDTQYFGPGTRLTVL.

The CDR3 reads CSATRGRSEKLFF. The CDR3 coding sequence is TGCAGTGCTACCAGGGGGCGGAGTGAAAAACTGTTTTTT. The chain carries TRBV20-1 and TRBJ1-4, with 8 bases that match TRBD1. From germline, CDR1 is DFQATT and CDR2 SNEGSKA (reference sequence). The CDR3 runs to 13 residues. V was clipped by 4 bases and J by 7 bases; unmatched bases: 5.

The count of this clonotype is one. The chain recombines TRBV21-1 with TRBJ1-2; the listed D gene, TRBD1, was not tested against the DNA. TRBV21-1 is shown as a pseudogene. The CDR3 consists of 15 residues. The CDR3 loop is CASSKGGEREDGYTF. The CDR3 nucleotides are TGTGCCAGCAGCAAAGGGGGGGAAAGAGAGGATGGCTACACCTTC.

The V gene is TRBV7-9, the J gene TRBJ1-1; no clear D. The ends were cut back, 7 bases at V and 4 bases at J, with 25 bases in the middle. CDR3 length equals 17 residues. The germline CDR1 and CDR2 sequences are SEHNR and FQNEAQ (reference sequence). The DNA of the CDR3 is TGTGCCAGCACGACACATGACTATTCGGGAATGGGCACTGAAGCTTTCTTT. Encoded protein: CASTTHDYSGMGTEAFF. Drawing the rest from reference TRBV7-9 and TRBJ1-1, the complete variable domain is DTGVSQNPRHKITKRGQNVTFRCDPISEHNRLYWYRQTLGQGPEFLTYFQNEAQLEKSRLLSDRFSAERPKGSFSTLEIQRTEQGDSAMYLCASTTHDYSGMGTEAFFGQGTRLTVV.

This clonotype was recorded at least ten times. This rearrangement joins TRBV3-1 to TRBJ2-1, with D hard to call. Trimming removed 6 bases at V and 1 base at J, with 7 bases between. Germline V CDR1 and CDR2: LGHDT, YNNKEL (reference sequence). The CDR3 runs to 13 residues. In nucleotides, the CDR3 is TGTGCCAGCAGTTTAAGGTCCTACAATGAGCAGTTCTTC. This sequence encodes CASSLRSYNEQFF.